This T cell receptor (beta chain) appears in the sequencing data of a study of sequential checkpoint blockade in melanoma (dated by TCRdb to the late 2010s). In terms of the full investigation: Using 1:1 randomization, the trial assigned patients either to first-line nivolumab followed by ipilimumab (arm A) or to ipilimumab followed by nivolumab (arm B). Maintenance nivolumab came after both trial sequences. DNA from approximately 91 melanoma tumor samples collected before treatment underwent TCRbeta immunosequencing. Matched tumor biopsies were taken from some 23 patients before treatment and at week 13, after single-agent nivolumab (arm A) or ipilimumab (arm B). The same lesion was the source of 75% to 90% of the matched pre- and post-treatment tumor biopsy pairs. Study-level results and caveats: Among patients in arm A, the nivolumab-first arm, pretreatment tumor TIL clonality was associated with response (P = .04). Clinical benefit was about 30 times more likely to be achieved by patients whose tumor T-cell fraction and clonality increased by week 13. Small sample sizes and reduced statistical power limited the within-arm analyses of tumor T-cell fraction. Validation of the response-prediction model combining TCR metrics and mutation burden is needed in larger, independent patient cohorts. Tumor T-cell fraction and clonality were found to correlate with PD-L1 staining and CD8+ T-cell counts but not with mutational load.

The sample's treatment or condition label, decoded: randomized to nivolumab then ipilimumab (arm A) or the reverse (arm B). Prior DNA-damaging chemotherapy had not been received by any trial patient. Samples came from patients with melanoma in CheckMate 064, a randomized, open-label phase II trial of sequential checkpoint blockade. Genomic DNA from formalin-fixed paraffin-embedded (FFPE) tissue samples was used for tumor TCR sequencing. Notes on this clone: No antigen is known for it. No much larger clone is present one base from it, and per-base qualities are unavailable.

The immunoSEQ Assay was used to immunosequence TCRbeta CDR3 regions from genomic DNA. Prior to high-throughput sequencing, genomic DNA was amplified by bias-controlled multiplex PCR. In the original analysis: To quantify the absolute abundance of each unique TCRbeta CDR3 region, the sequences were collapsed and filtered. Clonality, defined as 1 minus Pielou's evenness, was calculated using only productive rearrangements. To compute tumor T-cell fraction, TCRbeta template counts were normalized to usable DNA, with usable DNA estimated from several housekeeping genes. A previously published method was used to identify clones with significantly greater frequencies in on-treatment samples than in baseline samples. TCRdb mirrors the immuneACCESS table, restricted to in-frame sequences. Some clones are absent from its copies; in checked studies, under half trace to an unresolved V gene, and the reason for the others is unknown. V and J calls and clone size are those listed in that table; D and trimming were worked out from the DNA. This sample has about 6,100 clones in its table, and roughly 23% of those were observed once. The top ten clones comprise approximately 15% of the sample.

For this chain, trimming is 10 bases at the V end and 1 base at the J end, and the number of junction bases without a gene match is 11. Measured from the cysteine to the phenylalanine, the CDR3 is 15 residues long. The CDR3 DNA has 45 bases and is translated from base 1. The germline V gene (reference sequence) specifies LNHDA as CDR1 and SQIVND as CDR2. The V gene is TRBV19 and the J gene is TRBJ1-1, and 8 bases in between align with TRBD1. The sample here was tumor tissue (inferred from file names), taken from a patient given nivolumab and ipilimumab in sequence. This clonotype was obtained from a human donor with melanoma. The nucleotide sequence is TGTGCCACCACAGGGGGAGGGACAGGGAACACTGAAGCTTTCTTT. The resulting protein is CATTGGGTGNTEAFF.